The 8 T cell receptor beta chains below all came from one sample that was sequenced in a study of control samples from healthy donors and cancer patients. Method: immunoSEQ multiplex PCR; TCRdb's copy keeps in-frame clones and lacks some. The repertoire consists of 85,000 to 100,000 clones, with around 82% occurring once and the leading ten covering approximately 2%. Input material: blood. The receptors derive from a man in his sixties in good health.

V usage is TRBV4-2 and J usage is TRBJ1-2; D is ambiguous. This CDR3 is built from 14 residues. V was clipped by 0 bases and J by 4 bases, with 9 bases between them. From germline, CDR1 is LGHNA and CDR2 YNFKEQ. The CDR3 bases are TGTGCCAGCAGCCAAGAGAAGTTGAGCTATGGCTACACCTTC. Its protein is CASSQEKLSYGYTF.

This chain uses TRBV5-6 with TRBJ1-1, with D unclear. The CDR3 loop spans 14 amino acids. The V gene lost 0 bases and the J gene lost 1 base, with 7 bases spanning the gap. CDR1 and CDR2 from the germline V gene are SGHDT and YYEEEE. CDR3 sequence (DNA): TGTGCCAGCAGCTTGGAGGGCAAGAACACTGAAGCTTTCTTT. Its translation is CASSLEGKNTEAFF.

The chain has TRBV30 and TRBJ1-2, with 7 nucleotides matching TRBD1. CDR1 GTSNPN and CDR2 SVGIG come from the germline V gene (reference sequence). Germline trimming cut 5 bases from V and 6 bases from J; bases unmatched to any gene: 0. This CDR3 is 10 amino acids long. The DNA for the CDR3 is TGTGCCTGGGACAGGGATGGCTACACCTTC. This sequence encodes CAWDRDGYTF. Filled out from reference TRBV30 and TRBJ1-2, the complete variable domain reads SQTIHQWPATLVQPVGSPLSLECTVEGTSNPNLYWYRQAAGRGLQLLFYSVGIGQISSEVPQNLSASRPQDRQFILSSKKLLLSDSGFYLCAWDRDGYTFGSGTRLTVV.

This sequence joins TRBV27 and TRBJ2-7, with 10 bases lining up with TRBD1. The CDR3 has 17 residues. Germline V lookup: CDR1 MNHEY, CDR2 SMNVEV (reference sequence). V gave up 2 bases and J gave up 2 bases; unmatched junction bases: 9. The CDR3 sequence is CASSLTMRTGGAYEQYF. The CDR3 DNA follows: TGTGCCAGCAGTTTAACAATGCGGACAGGGGGGGCCTACGAGCAGTACTTC.

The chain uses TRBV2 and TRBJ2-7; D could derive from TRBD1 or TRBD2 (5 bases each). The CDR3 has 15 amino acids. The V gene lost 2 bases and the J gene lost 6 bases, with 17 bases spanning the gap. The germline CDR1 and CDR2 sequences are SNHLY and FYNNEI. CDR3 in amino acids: CASSEYRGLGAEQYF. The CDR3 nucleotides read TGTGCCAGCAGTGAATATCGGGGCCTCGGGGCCGAGCAGTACTTC.

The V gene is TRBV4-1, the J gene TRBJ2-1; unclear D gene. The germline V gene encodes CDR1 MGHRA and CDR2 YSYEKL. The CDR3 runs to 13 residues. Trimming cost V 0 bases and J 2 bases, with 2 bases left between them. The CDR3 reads CASSQETYNEQFF. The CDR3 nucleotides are TGCGCCAGCAGCCAAGAGACCTACAATGAGCAGTTCTTC.

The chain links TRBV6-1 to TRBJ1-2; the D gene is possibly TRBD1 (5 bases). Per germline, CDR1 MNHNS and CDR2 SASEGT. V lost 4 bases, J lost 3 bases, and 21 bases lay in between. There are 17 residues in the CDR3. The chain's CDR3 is CASSGPLLGRADYGYTF. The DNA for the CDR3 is TGTGCCAGCAGTGGCCCCCTTCTTGGCAGGGCGGACTATGGCTACACCTTC.

CDR3 bases: TGCGCCAGCAGCGTAGCCCTCCTACAGACCCAGTACTTC. Its protein is CASSVALLQTQYF. The J gene is TRBJ2-5, the V gene TRBV5-1; D remains ambiguous. The V end lost 4 bases, the J end lost 6 bases, and 13 bases lay between the germline ends. The CDR3 is 13 residues long. From germline, CDR1 is SGHRS and CDR2 YFSETQ.